This T cell receptor beta chain derives from a study of T cells in Graves' hyperthyroidism and ophthalmopathy. J lost 2 bases, V lost 1 base, and 18 bases had no gene match. CDR3 length: 20 residues. The germline V gene has CDR1 SGHTA and CDR2 FQGNSA. RNA transcripts provided the source from which TCR beta CDR3 regions were amplified. The HTBI primer set was used in a first-round RT-PCR of the TCR CDR3. TCRdb re-analysed the multiplex PCR reads in MiXCR, keeping a single row per CDR3 protein. The sample has about 660,000 distinct CDR3 sequences, 45% seen once. The source is an adult man with Graves' disease, either hyperthyroidism or ophthalmopathy (not recorded which). The chain joins TRBV7-2 to TRBJ2-7; 9 bases are a match to TRBD2. Sample: peripheral blood or thyroid tissue (not recorded which). This CDR3 is CASSLERGKAFSGSPYEQYF. The CDR3 nucleotides are TGTGCCAGCAGCTTAGAGCGGGGTAAAGCGTTTAGCGGGAGTCCCTACGAGCAGTACTTC.